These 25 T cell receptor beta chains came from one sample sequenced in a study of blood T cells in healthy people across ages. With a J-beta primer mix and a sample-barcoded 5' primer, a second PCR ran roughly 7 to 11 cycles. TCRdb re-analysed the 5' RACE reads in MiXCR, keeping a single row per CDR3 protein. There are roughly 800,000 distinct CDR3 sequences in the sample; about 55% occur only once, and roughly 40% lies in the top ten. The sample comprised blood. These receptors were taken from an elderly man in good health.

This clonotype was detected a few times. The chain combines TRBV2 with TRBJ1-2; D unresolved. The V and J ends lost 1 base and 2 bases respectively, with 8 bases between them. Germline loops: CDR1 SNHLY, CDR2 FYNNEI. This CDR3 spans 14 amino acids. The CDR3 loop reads CASSEDPRNYGYTF. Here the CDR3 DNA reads TGTGCCAGCAGTGAAGACCCTCGCAACTATGGCTACACCTTC.

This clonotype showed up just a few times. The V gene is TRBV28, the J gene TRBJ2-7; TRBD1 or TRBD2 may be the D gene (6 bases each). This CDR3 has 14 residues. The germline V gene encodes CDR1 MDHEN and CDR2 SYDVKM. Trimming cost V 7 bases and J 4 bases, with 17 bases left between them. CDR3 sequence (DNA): TGTGCCAGCACCACCGGGGGACATCCTTACGAGCAGTACTTC. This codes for CASTTGGHPYEQYF.

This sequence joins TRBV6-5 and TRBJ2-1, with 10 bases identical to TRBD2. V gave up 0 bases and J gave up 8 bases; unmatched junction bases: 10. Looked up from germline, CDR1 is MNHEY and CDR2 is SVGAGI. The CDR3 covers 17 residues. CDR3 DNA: TGTGCCAGCAGTTACTCGAGCGGGAGGGCCCGTCGAGATGAGCAGTTCTTC. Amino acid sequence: CASSYSSGRARRDEQFF.

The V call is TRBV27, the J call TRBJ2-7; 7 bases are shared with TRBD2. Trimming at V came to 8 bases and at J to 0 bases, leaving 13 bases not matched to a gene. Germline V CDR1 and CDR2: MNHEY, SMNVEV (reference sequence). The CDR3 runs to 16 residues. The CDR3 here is CASGMRGLSASYEQYF. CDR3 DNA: TGTGCCAGCGGAATGAGGGGACTATCCGCCTCCTACGAGCAGTACTTC.

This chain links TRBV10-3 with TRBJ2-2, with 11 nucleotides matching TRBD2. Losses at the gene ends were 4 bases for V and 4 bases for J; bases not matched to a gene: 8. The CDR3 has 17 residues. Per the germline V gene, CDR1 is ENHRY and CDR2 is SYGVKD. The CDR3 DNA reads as TGTGCCATCAGTGTACTCGGACTAGCGGGTACCACCGGGGAGCTGTTTTTT. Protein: CAISVLGLAGTTGELFF.

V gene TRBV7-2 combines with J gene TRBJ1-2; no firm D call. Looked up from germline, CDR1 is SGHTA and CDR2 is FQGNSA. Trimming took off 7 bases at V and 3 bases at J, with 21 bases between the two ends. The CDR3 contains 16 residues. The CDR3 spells CASNPSFGGVYYGYTF. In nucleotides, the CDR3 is TGTGCCAGCAACCCATCATTCGGCGGGGTATACTATGGCTACACCTTC.

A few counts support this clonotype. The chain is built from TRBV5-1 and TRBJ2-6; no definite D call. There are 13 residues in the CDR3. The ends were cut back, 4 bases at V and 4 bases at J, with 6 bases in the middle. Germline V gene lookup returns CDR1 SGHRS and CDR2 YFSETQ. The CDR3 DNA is TGCGCCAGCAGCCCTGAAGGGGCCAACGTCCTGACTTTC. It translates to CASSPEGANVLTF. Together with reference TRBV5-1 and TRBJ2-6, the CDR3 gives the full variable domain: KAGVTQTPRYLIKTRGQQVTLSCSPISGHRSVSWYQQTPGQGLQFLFEYFSETQRNKGNFPGRFSGRQFSNSRSEMNVSTLELGDSALYLCASSPEGANVLTFGAGSRLTVL.

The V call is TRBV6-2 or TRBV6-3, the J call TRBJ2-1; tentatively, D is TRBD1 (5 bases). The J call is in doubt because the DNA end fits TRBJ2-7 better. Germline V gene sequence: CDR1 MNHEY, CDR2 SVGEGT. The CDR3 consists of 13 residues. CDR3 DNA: TGTGCCAGCAGGGACATAGCTTACAATGAGCAGTACTTC. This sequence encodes CASRDIAYNEQYF.

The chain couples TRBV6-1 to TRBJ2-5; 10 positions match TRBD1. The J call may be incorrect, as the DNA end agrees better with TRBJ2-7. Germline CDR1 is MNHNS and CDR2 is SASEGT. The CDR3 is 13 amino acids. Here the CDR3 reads CASVAGQGTEQYF. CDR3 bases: TGTGCCAGCGTCGCGGGACAGGGGACCGAGCAGTACTTC.

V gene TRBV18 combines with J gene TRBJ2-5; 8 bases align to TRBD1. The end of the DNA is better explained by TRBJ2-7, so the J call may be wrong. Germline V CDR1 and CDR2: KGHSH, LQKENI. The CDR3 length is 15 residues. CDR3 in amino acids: CASSPRQGTRDEQYF. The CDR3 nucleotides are TGTGCCAGCTCACCTCGACAGGGGACGCGCGACGAGCAGTACTTC.

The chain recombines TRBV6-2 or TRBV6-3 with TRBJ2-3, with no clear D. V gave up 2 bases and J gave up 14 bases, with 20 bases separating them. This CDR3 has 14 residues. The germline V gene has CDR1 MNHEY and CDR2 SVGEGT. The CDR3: CASSYDSRHRDAYF. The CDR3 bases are TGTGCCAGCAGTTACGATTCAAGGCACAGAGACGCGTATTTT.

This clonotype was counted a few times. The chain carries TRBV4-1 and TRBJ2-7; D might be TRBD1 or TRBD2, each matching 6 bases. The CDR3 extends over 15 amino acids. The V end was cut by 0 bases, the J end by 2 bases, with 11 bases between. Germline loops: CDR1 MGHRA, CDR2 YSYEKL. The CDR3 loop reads CASSQETGRPYEQYF. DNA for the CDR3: TGCGCCAGCAGCCAAGAAACAGGGAGGCCCTACGAGCAGTACTTC.

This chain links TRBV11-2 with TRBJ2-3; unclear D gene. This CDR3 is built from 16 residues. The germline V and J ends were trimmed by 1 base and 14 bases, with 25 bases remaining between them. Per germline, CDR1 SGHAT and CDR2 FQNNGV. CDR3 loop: CASSLAWPRVARYAYF. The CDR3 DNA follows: TGTGCCAGCAGCTTAGCGTGGCCTAGGGTTGCTAGATACGCGTATTTT.

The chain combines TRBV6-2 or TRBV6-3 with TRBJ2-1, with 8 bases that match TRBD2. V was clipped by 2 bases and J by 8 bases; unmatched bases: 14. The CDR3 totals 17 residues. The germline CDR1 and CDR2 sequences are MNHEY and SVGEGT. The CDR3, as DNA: TGTGCCAGCAGTTACCTGCGGACGGGGCTAGCGGGTCATGAGCAGTTCTTC. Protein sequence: CASSYLRTGLAGHEQFF.

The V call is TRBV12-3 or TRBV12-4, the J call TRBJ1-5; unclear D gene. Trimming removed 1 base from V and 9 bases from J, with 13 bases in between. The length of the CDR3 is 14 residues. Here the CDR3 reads CASSLGLGIWPQHF. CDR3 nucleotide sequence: TGTGCCAGCAGTTTAGGTCTGGGGATTTGGCCCCAGCATTTT.

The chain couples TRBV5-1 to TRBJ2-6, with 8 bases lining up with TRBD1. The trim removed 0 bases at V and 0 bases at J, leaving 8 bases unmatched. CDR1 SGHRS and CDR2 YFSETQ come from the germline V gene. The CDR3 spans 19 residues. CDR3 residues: CASSLDATGAISGANVLTF. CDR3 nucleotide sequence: TGCGCCAGCAGCTTGGATGCGACAGGGGCGATCTCTGGGGCCAACGTCCTGACTTTC.

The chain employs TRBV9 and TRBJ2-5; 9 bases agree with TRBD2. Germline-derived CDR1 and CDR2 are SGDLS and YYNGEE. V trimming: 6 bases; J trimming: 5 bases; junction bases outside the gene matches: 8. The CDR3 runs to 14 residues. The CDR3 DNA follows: TGTGCCAGCAATAGCGGGAGAAGCAGGGAGACCCAGTACTTC. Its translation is CASNSGRSRETQYF.

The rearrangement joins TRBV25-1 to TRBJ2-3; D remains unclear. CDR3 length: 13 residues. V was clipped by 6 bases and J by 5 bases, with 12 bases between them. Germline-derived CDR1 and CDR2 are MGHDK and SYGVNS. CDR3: CASRGYRIDTQYF. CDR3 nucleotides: TGTGCCAGCAGAGGGTACCGGATAGATACGCAGTATTTT.

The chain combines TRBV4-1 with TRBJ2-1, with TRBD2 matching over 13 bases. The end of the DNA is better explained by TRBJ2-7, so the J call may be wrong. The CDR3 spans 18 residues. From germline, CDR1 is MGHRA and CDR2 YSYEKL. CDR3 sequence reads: CASSQVLAGGRGYNEQYF. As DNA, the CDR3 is TGCGCCAGCAGCCAAGTACTAGCGGGGGGGCGGGGGTACAATGAGCAGTACTTC.

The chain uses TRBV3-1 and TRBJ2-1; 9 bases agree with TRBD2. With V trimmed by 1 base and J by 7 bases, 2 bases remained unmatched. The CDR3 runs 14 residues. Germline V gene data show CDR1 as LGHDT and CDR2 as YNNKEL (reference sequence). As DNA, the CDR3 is TGTGCCAGCAGCCAAGGACTAGCGGAAAATGAGCAGTTCTTC. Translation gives CASSQGLAENEQFF.

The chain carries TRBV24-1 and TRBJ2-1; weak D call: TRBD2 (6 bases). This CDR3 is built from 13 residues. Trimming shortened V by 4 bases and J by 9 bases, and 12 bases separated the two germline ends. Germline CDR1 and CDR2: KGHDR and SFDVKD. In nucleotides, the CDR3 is TGTGCCACCAGTGAGGTTGGGGGGAGTGAGCAGTTCTTC. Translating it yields CATSEVGGSEQFF.

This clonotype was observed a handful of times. The CDR3 sequence: CASSRGGTDANYGYTF. The CDR3 nucleotides are TGTGCCAGCAGTCGGGGGGGGACGGATGCTAACTATGGCTACACCTTC. The V call is TRBV27, the J call TRBJ1-2; TRBD1 is a possible D gene (5 bases). This CDR3 is 16 amino acids long. Germline V CDR1 and CDR2: MNHEY, SMNVEV (reference sequence). The germline V and J ends were trimmed by 5 bases and 0 bases, with 16 bases remaining between them.

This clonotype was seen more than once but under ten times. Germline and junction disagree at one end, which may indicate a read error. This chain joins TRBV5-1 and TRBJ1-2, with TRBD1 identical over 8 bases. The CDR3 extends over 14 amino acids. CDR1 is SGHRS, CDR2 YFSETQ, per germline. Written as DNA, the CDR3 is TGTGCCAGCAGTCCCGGGACAGGCCCGTATGGCTACACCTTC. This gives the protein CASSPGTGPYGYTF.

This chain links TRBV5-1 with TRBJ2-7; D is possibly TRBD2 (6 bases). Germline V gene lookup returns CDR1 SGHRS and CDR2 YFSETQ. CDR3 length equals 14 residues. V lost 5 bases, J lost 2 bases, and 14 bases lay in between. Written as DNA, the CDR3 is TGCGCCAGCAGTCGGGGGAGAGGGGCCTACGAGCAGTACTTC. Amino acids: CASSRGRGAYEQYF. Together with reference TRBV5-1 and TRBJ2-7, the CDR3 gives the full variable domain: KAGVTQTPRYLIKTRGQQVTLSCSPISGHRSVSWYQQTPGQGLQFLFEYFSETQRNKGNFPGRFSGRQFSNSRSEMNVSTLELGDSALYLCASSRGRGAYEQYFGPGTRLTVT.

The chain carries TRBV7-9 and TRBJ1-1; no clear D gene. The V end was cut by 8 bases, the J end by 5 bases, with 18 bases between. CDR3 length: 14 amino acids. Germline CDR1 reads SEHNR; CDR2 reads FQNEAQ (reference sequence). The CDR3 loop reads CASGQTALGTEAFF. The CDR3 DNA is TGTGCCAGCGGTCAAACAGCCTTAGGTACTGAAGCTTTCTTT.